The rows below give T cell receptor beta chains drawn from one sample of a study of blood T cells in healthy people across ages. One entry per CDR3 protein results from TCRdb running MiXCR on the 5' RACE reads. This sample carries about 670,000 distinct CDR3 sequences, roughly half of them seen once, and the ten largest clones take roughly 13%. The sequenced sample was blood. The source is a woman over 75 in good health. Each CDR3 is given with its conserved first and last residue. The order of the fields is clone size, J gene, V gene, D gene, CDR3 length, CDR3 DNA, CDR3 protein. A D gene is named only where the DNA matches it firmly. Where a row states a size, it is once, few, many or the class of an expanded clone; other rows omit it.

NA,TRBJ1-5,TRBV25-1,NA,12,TGTGCCAGCAGTGATATGCGGGAGGTCCAGCATTTT,CASSDMREVQHF
NA,TRBJ2-7,TRBV7-9,NA,14,TGTGCCAGCAGCCTGACGGGACACTCCTACGAGCAGTACTTC,CASSLTGHSYEQYF
NA,TRBJ1-2,TRBV11-2,NA,13,TGTGCCAGCAACTATGGGGCGTCCGGTGGCTACACCTTC,CASNYGASGGYTF
few,TRBJ2-5,TRBV20-1,NA,12,TGCAGTGCTAGAGAGGTGGGGGAGACCCAGTACTTC,CSAREVGETQYF
NA,TRBJ2-6,TRBV21-1,NA,20,TGTGCCAGCAGCAAACTGGGGATTCGGGACAGGGTATCTGGGGCCAACGTCCTGACTTTC,CASSKLGIRDRVSGANVLTF
NA,TRBJ2-5,TRBV7-6,NA,15,TGTGCCAGCAGCTTATTCGGGGCGTCACAAGAGACCCAGTACTTC,CASSLFGASQETQYF
NA,TRBJ2-1,TRBV5-1,NA,15,TGCGCCAGCAGCTTGGATGTAGTGGCCTACGATGAGCAGTTCTTC,CASSLDVVAYDEQFF
few,TRBJ1-2,TRBV7-9,TRBD1,16,TGTGCCAGCAGCTCCGGCCGGGACAGAGCTAACTATGGCTACACCTTC,CASSSGRDRANYGYTF
NA,TRBJ2-4,TRBV18,TRBD1,18,TGTGCCAGCTCACCGGGACAGCTAAGGCTTCTCTCCAAAAACATTCAGTACTTC,CASSPGQLRLLSKNIQYF
NA,TRBJ2-5,TRBV29-1,NA,17,TGCAGCGTTGAAGATTTGTTCCGGTCAGGAAGCACGGAGACCCAGTACTTC,CSVEDLFRSGSTETQYF
many,TRBJ2-4,TRBV12-3/TRBV12-4,TRBD2,15,TGTGCCAGCAGTACTAGCGGGAGGGCGGCTAACATTCAGTACTTC,CASSTSGRAANIQYF
few,TRBJ1-1,TRBV21-1,NA,14,TGTGCCAGCAGCCAAGGAGGGGAGGACACTGAAGCTTTCTTT,CASSQGGEDTEAFF
NA,TRBJ2-5,TRBV3-1,NA,15,TGTGCCAGCAGCCAAGATGTGAAACGCTCAGAGACCCAGTACTTC,CASSQDVKRSETQYF
NA,TRBJ1-5,TRBV10-3,NA,13,TGTGCCATCAGTGGGACTAGCAATCAGCCCCAGCATTTT,CAISGTSNQPQHF
NA,TRBJ2-1,TRBV25-1,NA,16,TGTGCCAGCAGTGATTCTAGAGAGGGAAGCGTGAATGAGCAGTTCTTC,CASSDSREGSVNEQFF
few,TRBJ2-2,TRBV3-1,TRBD1,15,TGTGCCAGCAGCCCGGGACAGGATTACACCGGGGAGCTGTTTTTT,CASSPGQDYTGELFF
few,TRBJ1-6,TRBV2,TRBD1,13,TGTGCCAGCAGCGACAGGGTTAACTCACCCCTCCACTTT,CASSDRVNSPLHF
NA,TRBJ1-1,TRBV6-1,NA,14,TGTGCCAGCAGTACGGGGCAGGCGAACACTGAAGCTTTCTTT,CASSTGQANTEAFF
NA,TRBJ2-1,TRBV28,TRBD2,16,TGTGCCAGCAGAACCGGGACTAGCGGGGTTTACAATGAGCAGTTCTTC,CASRTGTSGVYNEQFF
many,TRBJ2-1,TRBV5-1,TRBD2,17,TGCGCCAGCAGTGAGTTGGGCGGGAGGGCCCATTACAATGAGCAGTTCTTC,CASSELGGRAHYNEQFF
many,TRBJ2-5,TRBV2,NA,12,TGTGCCAGCAATATCGGCAAAGAGACCCAGTACTTC,CASNIGKETQYF
NA,TRBJ2-3,TRBV7-2,TRBD1,15,TGTGCCAGCAGCTTGAGGGACAGGGTGTCAGATACGCAGTATTTT,CASSLRDRVSDTQYF
NA,TRBJ2-1,TRBV6-6,NA,13,TGTGCCAGCACTAATAGCGGTAACAATGAGCAGTTCTTC,CASTNSGNNEQFF
NA,TRBJ2-3,TRBV11-3,TRBD2,17,TGTGCCAGCAGCTTACGGACTAGCGGGGACTTCACAGATACGCAGTATTTT,CASSLRTSGDFTDTQYF
few,TRBJ2-3,TRBV11-1,NA,17,TGTGCCAGCAGCTTAAATCCCGCCGAGGGCCCCACAGATACGCAGTATTTT,CASSLNPAEGPTDTQYF
many,TRBJ2-7,TRBV29-1,TRBD2,11,TGCAGCGTGGGAGGGGAGAACGAGCAGTACTTC,CSVGGENEQYF
NA,TRBJ1-2,TRBV5-4,NA,14,TGTGCCAGCATCATTGGCCAGGCTAACTATGGCTACACCTTC,CASIIGQANYGYTF
many,TRBJ1-2,TRBV6-2/TRBV6-3,TRBD1,14,TGTGCCAGCAGTTTCCCGGACAGGGTAGCTGGCTACACCTTC,CASSFPDRVAGYTF
NA,TRBJ1-1,TRBV5-1,NA,14,TGCGCCAGCCTCAAGGACAGTTTGAACACTGAAGCTTTCTTT,CASLKDSLNTEAFF
many,TRBJ1-1,TRBV29-1,NA,14,TGCAGCGTTGATAGGGGTCGGGTGAACACTGAAGCTTTCTTT,CSVDRGRVNTEAFF
NA,TRBJ2-7,TRBV24-1,TRBD1,14,TGTGCCACCAGTGATACCCGGACAGGGCGCGAGCAGTACTTC,CATSDTRTGREQYF
many,TRBJ2-1,TRBV29-1,TRBD2,15,TGCAGCGGCTCCTCAGGGACTAGCGTTCAGCTTGAGCAGTTCTTC,CSGSSGTSVQLEQFF
NA,TRBJ1-6,TRBV10-3,TRBD1,14,TGTGCCATCAAGACAGGGTCGGACGAATCACCCCTCCACTTT,CAIKTGSDESPLHF
NA,TRBJ2-3,TRBV5-1,NA,13,TGCGCCAGCAGCTGGTTCACTTCAGATACGCAGTATTTT,CASSWFTSDTQYF
few,TRBJ2-5,TRBV4-2,NA,14,TGTGCCAGCAGCCAAGAATGGCAGGGAGAGACCCAGTACTTC,CASSQEWQGETQYF
NA,TRBJ2-2,TRBV2,NA,15,TGTGCCAGCAGTGAAAAGTTTCAGGTCGCCGGGGAGCTGTTTTTT,CASSEKFQVAGELFF
NA,TRBJ2-1,TRBV4-2,TRBD1,17,TGTGCCAGCAGCCAACCTAGGACAGGGGGCGCGGGGAATGAGCAGTTCTTC,CASSQPRTGGAGNEQFF
NA,TRBJ2-5,TRBV7-3,NA,14,TGTGCCAGCAGCAACTTAGGGTCAGAAGAGACCCAGTACTTC,CASSNLGSEETQYF
many,TRBJ1-1,TRBV29-1,NA,12,TGCAGCGTTGGGCGGGGAAACACTGAAGCTTTCTTT,CSVGRGNTEAFF
NA,TRBJ2-2,TRBV10-3,TRBD1,17,TGTGCCATCAGTGACCCAAACAGGGGCGCGAACACCGGGGAGCTGTTTTTT,CAISDPNRGANTGELFF
NA,TRBJ1-1,TRBV2,NA,15,TGTGCCAGCAGACCCCGGGGGGGTCAGAACACTGAAGCTTTCTTT,CASRPRGGQNTEAFF
few,TRBJ1-5,TRBV18,TRBD1,20,TGTGCCAGCTCCCCTTTCCCCTTGACAGGGAGCCAATATAGCAATCAGCCCCAGCATTTT,CASSPFPLTGSQYSNQPQHF
once,TRBJ2-7,TRBV20-1,TRBD1,13,TGCAGTGCTTTCCCGGGACAGGGTTCCGAGCAGTACTTC,CSAFPGQGSEQYF
few,TRBJ1-1,TRBV5-1,NA,14,TGCGCCAGCAGCTCAGGGCCCGGGAACACTGAAGCTTTCTTT,CASSSGPGNTEAFF
NA,TRBJ1-1,TRBV27,NA,13,TGTGCCAGCAGTGCCGGGTACACCACTGAAGCTTTCTTT,CASSAGYTTEAFF
once,TRBJ2-7,TRBV13,NA,17,TGTGCCAGCAGCTTACGGGGCTGGGGCAGCCCCTCCTACGAGCAGTACTTC,CASSLRGWGSPSYEQYF
many,TRBJ2-3,TRBV7-2,NA,13,TGTGCCAGCAGCTCTGGTGAACTACCTACGCAGTATTTT,CASSSGELPTQYF
few,TRBJ1-5,TRBV27,NA,15,TGTGCCAGCAGTTTATCGACGGGGGGGCTCGAGCCCCAGCATTTT,CASSLSTGGLEPQHF
NA,TRBJ2-1,TRBV4-2,NA,14,TGTGCCAGCAGCCAAGATTATCGGGGCAATGAGCAGTTCTTC,CASSQDYRGNEQFF
NA,TRBJ2-3,TRBV15,NA,12,TGTGCCACCAGCAGTGTGGAAGATACGCAGTATTTT,CATSSVEDTQYF
NA,TRBJ2-7,TRBV27,NA,13,TGTGCCAGCAGTTGGCCAGGGGCCAGCGAGCAGTACTTC,CASSWPGASEQYF
NA,TRBJ1-5,TRBV15,NA,13,TGTGCCACCAGCAGAGAGGGGATCTCGCCCCAGCATTTT,CATSREGISPQHF
many,TRBJ2-7,TRBV4-1,NA,11,TGCGCCAGCAGCCAAGGTCCCGAGCAGTACTTC,CASSQGPEQYF
few,TRBJ2-7,TRBV2,NA,14,TGTGCCAGCAATAAAGGAATTTTGGGCCGCGAGCAGTACTTC,CASNKGILGREQYF
NA,TRBJ2-7,TRBV29-1,NA,14,TGCAGCGTTGGGTTTGGACGCCTGGTCTACGAGCGGTACTTC,CSVGFGRLVYERYF
NA,TRBJ2-5,TRBV28,TRBD2,15,TGTGCCAGCAGCCTCTATGGAGCGGGAGGAGAGACCCAGTACTTC,CASSLYGAGGETQYF
NA,TRBJ2-5,TRBV7-2,TRBD2,14,TGTGCCAGCAGCCAGGCGGGAGCCCAAGAGACCCAGTACTTC,CASSQAGAQETQYF
once,TRBJ2-7,TRBV6-2/TRBV6-3,NA,14,TGTGCCAGCGACTCGGGGACGGCCTCCTACGAGCAGTACTTC,CASDSGTASYEQYF
NA,TRBJ1-1,TRBV6-6,TRBD1,14,TGTGCCAGCAGACCGGGACAGGAGTCAGGCCGAGCTTTCTTT,CASRPGQESGRAFF